These 21 T cell receptor beta chains originate from one sample sequenced in a study of response to subunit inactivated influenza vaccine. Using its own MiXCR run on the RT-PCR reads, TCRdb lists one record per CDR3 protein. The sample has more than 550,000 distinct CDR3 sequences, 12% seen once. Sequenced here: PBMCs from blood, sampled on the day of vaccination. The receptor set was obtained from a man aged 50 to 60 who received an inactivated influenza vaccine.

The rearrangement uses TRBV20-1 and TRBJ2-1, with D hard to call. The V and J ends lost 3 bases and 4 bases respectively, with 10 bases between them. CDR1 is DFQATT and CDR2 is SNEGSKA in the germline V gene (reference sequence). The CDR3 is 13 residues long. The CDR3 here is CSARVGSYNEQFF. CDR3 in DNA: TGCAGTGCTAGGGTAGGCTCGTACAATGAGCAGTTCTTC.

Many counts were recorded for this clonotype. The chain couples TRBV24-1 to TRBJ2-3; no clear D. Trimming shortened V by 1 base and J by 1 base, and 8 bases separated the two germline ends. The CDR3 is 15 residues long. Germline values: CDR1 KGHDR, CDR2 SFDVKD. CDR3 in amino acids: CATSDFLTGTDTQYF. CDR3 nucleotides: TGTGCCACCAGTGATTTTCTAACAGGCACAGATACGCAGTATTTT.

This clonotype has only a few counts. The CDR3 loop reads CASSPGEGARLSYEQYF. The CDR3 DNA follows: TGTGCCAGCAGCCCAGGGGAGGGGGCCCGTCTTTCCTACGAGCAGTACTTC. The V gene is TRBV11-2, the J gene TRBJ2-7; D tentatively fits TRBD1 or TRBD2 (7 bases each). Germline CDR1 and CDR2: SGHAT and FQNNGV. Trimming removed 5 bases from V and 1 base from J, with 21 bases in between. The CDR3 is 17 amino acids.

This clonotype was seen a few times. The chain carries TRBV4-1 and TRBJ2-2; no clear D. The V end lost 4 bases, the J end lost 0 bases, and 9 bases lay between the germline ends. Germline CDR1 and CDR2: MGHRA and YSYEKL. The CDR3 is made up of 15 amino acids. The CDR3 is CASSLRSANTGELFF. The CDR3 region has the DNA TGCGCCAGCAGCCTTAGATCGGCGAACACCGGGGAGCTGTTTTTT.

This clonotype is a singleton in its sample. The chain joins TRBV20-1 to TRBJ2-5; D uncertain. V gave up 6 bases and J gave up 5 bases, with 13 bases separating them. The CDR3 has 12 residues. CDR1 and CDR2 from the germline V gene are DFQATT and SNEGSKA (reference sequence). DNA of the CDR3: TGCAGTGCCCTTCGCGGAAGGGAGACCCAGTACTTC. Translating it yields CSALRGRETQYF.

The V and J genes are TRBV20-1 and TRBJ1-1, with a tentative D call TRBD1 (6 bases). Trimming pared 6 bases from V and 0 bases from J, leaving 14 bases between. From germline, CDR1 is DFQATT and CDR2 SNEGSKA (reference sequence). This CDR3 comprises 14 residues. The CDR3 bases are TGCAGTGCAGCCCGGGGGCCGCTGAACACTGAAGCTTTCTTT. Its protein product is CSAARGPLNTEAFF.

V usage is TRBV20-1 and J usage is TRBJ2-1; D is unclear. Germline V gene data show CDR1 as DFQATT and CDR2 as SNEGSKA (reference sequence). CDR3 length equals 12 residues. V was cut by 4 bases and J by 6 bases, with 10 bases left in between. CDR3 protein: CSAIRLFNEQFF. In DNA form, the CDR3 reads TGCAGTGCTATTCGGCTATTCAATGAGCAGTTCTTC.

The V and J genes are TRBV20-1 and TRBJ2-7, with D possibly being TRBD1 (5 bases). The CDR3 is made up of 13 amino acids. V was clipped by 3 bases and J by 6 bases, with 15 bases between them. Germline CDR1 and CDR2: DFQATT and SNEGSKA (reference sequence). The DNA for the CDR3 is TGCAGTGCTAGTAGGGATTCTAGGGGCGAGCAGTACTTC. As protein: CSASRDSRGEQYF.

This clonotype was detected once. One end of the junction does not line up with germline, which may come from a read error. V usage is TRBV5-1 and J usage is TRBJ1-4; D unresolved. CDR1 is SGHRS, CDR2 YFSETQ, per germline. The CDR3 consists of 15 residues. The CDR3 protein is CASSLVLGFNDKLFF. In DNA form, the CDR3 reads TGCGCCAGCAGCTTGGTATTGGGTTTTAATGATAAACTGTTTTTT.

This clonotype was counted at least ten times. The rearrangement links TRBV7-2 to TRBJ2-4; D is perhaps TRBD1 (5 bases). The CDR3 extends over 17 amino acids. V lost 4 bases, J lost 0 bases, and 16 bases lay in between. Germline V gene data show CDR1 as SGHTA and CDR2 as FQGNSA. The CDR3 reads CASSSPKGILAKNIQYF. The CDR3 DNA is TGTGCCAGCAGCTCCCCCAAGGGGATCCTAGCCAAAAACATTCAGTACTTC.

This clonotype has more than one count but fewer than ten. The rearrangement uses TRBV30 and TRBJ2-3; no clear D. Germline V gene lookup returns CDR1 GTSNPN and CDR2 SVGIG (reference sequence). The CDR3 is made up of 15 amino acids. Trimming left V 3 bases short and J 1 base short, with 14 bases between. The CDR3 DNA sequence: TGTGCCTGGAGACTACGGATTAGTCGCACAGATACGCAGTATTTT. Residues: CAWRLRISRTDTQYF.

This clonotype was counted between two and nine times. The V gene is TRBV10-3, the J gene TRBJ2-1, with 7 positions matching TRBD2. Per germline, CDR1 ENHRY and CDR2 SYGVKD. The CDR3 runs 16 residues. After removal of 0 bases from V and 2 bases from J, the junction contained 4 bases not matched to a gene. CDR3 region: CAISESASGTYNEQFF. CDR3 nucleotides: TGTGCCATCAGTGAGTCGGCTAGCGGAACCTACAATGAGCAGTTCTTC.

The chain combines TRBV20-1 with TRBJ2-2, with 7 bases identical to TRBD1. The CDR3 spans 14 residues. Germline CDR1 and CDR2: DFQATT and SNEGSKA (reference sequence). The V and J ends lost 6 bases and 4 bases, in that order; junction bases with no gene match: 8. CDR3 amino acids: CSAPGPGGTGELFF. The CDR3 DNA follows: TGCAGTGCCCCGGGACCAGGGGGCACCGGGGAGCTGTTTTTT.

This clonotype has more than one count but fewer than ten. The CDR3 protein is CASSGVASGNEQFF. DNA of the CDR3: TGTGCCAGCAGCGGCGTCGCTTCGGGGAATGAGCAGTTCTTC. The J gene is TRBJ2-1, the V gene TRBV9; perhaps TRBD2 as D (5 bases). V was shortened by 3 bases and J by 7 bases, with 14 bases between the two germline ends. The CDR3 loop spans 14 amino acids. Germline V gene sequence: CDR1 SGDLS, CDR2 YYNGEE.

In nucleotides, the CDR3 is TGCGCCAGCAGCCAAGCGTACAGCTCCTACGAGCAGTACTTC. Translation: CASSQAYSSYEQYF. The chain carries TRBV4-3 and TRBJ2-7; no definite D call. CDR3 length: 14 amino acids. The germline V gene encodes CDR1 LGHNA and CDR2 YSLEER. V dropped 1 base and J dropped 0 bases, with 7 bases sitting between them.

This clonotype appeared a few times. The chain joins TRBV20-1 to TRBJ2-1; 13 bases align to TRBD2. The germline V gene has CDR1 DFQATT and CDR2 SNEGSKA (reference sequence). The CDR3 runs to 16 residues. With V trimmed by 0 bases and J by 5 bases, 4 bases remained unmatched. The CDR3 DNA is TGCAGTGCTAGAGAGAGACTAGCGGGAGGCCACAATGAGCAGTTCTTC. Encoded protein: CSARERLAGGHNEQFF.

In this sample, this clonotype turned up a few times. The chain links TRBV5-1 to TRBJ2-5, with 8 positions matching TRBD1. The V and J ends lost 3 bases and 2 bases, in that order; junction bases with no gene match: 3. The CDR3 spans 14 residues. Germline V gene data show CDR1 as SGHRS and CDR2 as YFSETQ. CDR3 residues: CASSSGQAQETQYF. CDR3 nucleotides: TGCGCCAGCAGCTCGGGACAGGCTCAAGAGACCCAGTACTTC.

In this sample, this clonotype turned up a few times. The chain combines TRBV15 with TRBJ2-2; D remains unclear. Germline-derived CDR1 and CDR2 are LNHNV and YYDKDF (reference sequence). The CDR3 runs 14 residues. The V gene lost 0 bases and the J gene lost 6 bases, with 8 bases spanning the gap. CDR3 loop: CATSRDISSGELFF. The DNA for the CDR3 is TGTGCCACCAGCAGAGATATAAGCTCCGGGGAGCTGTTTTTT.

J is TRBJ1-1 and V is TRBV5-6; D ambiguous. CDR1 is SGHDT, CDR2 YYEEEE, per germline. Trimming left V 5 bases short and J 10 bases short, with 15 bases between. CDR3 size: 12 residues. The CDR3 nucleotides are TGTGCCAGCAGGGGAGGCCCGGGTCCAGCTTTCTTT. This encodes CASRGGPGPAFF. Supplemented by reference TRBV5-6 and TRBJ1-1, the full variable domain reads DAGVTQSPTHLIKTRGQQVTLRCSPKSGHDTVSWYQQALGQGPQFIFQYYEEEERQRGNFPDRFSGHQFPNYSSELNVNALLLGDSALYLCASRGGPGPAFFGQGTRLTVV.

The rearrangement links TRBV5-1 to TRBJ2-3, with D possibly matching TRBD2 (6 bases). With 4 bases removed from V and 4 bases from J, the gap between germline ends came to 10 bases. This CDR3 spans 13 amino acids. The germline V gene has CDR1 SGHRS and CDR2 YFSETQ. The CDR3 loop reads CASSMTRSDTQYF. The CDR3 DNA is TGCGCCAGCAGCATGACTAGATCAGATACGCAGTATTTT.

This clonotype appeared a few times. V and J are TRBV3-1 and TRBJ1-2; possibly TRBD1 for D (6 bases). This CDR3 has 16 residues. With 3 bases removed from V and 3 bases from J, the gap between germline ends came to 17 bases. Germline assignment: CDR1 LGHDT and CDR2 YNNKEL (reference sequence). CDR3 nucleotide sequence: TGTGCCAGCAGCCAGATACGGACAGTCGCTGACTATGGCTACACCTTC. It encodes CASSQIRTVADYGYTF.